Below are 8 T cell receptor beta chains sequenced from a single sample in a study of shared clonotypes between healthy human individuals. Some clones are missing from TCRdb's copy, which holds only in-frame ones; the method was immunoSEQ multiplex PCR. Of roughly 2.4 million clones in the sample, around 95% were seen once. The sequencing input was naive CD4+ T cells sorted from blood. Subset given: CD45RA+ positively selected. These receptors all stem from a man aged 18 to 30 in good health.

The count of this clone is one. The chain has TRBV7-9 and TRBJ1-2, with D perhaps matching TRBD1 (5 bases). Germline-derived CDR1 and CDR2 are SEHNR and FQNEAQ (reference sequence). The V end was cut by 5 bases, the J end by 4 bases, with 11 bases between. This CDR3 contains 13 residues. The CDR3 loop is CASSETALYGYTF. The CDR3 nucleotides are TGTGCCAGCAGCGAGACAGCCCTCTATGGCTACACCTTC.

The rearrangement uses TRBV19 and TRBJ2-7; 7 nucleotides line up with TRBD1. CDR1 LNHDA and CDR2 SQIVND come from the germline V gene (reference sequence). The V and J ends lost 4 bases and 2 bases, in that order; junction bases with no gene match: 8. The CDR3 runs 15 residues. CDR3 nucleotide sequence: TGTGCCAGTAGTAGGGGGACAGCCGATCCCTACGAGCAGTACTTC. This translates into CASSRGTADPYEQYF.

This sequence joins TRBV21-1 and TRBJ1-1; TRBD1, as called in the table, went unchecked against the DNA. TRBV21-1 is deemed a pseudogene. The CDR3 is made up of 15 amino acids. CDR3 nucleotides: TGTGCCAGCAGCCCTTCCGAAGGGGAAAACACTGAAGCTTTCTTT. Translation gives CASSPSEGENTEAFF.

The CDR3 loop reads CAWSGGRSSGFLGEQYF. The CDR3 DNA is TGTGCCTGGAGTGGCGGAAGGTCTAGCGGGTTTCTGGGGGAGCAGTACTTC. The V gene is TRBV30, the J gene TRBJ2-7; TRBD2 matches at 8 bases. CDR1 GTSNPN and CDR2 SVGIG come from the germline V gene (reference sequence). CDR3 length: 17 amino acids. The ends lost 1 base at V and 7 bases at J; junction bases unmatched: 18. Full variable domain (outside the CDR3, taken from reference TRBV30 and TRBJ2-7): SQTIHQWPATLVQPVGSPLSLECTVEGTSNPNLYWYRQAAGRGLQLLFYSVGIGQISSEVPQNLSASRPQDRQFILSSKKLLLSDSGFYLCAWSGGRSSGFLGEQYFGPGTRLTVT.

This chain uses TRBV30 with TRBJ1-1; D not certain. Deletions cut 1 base from V and 0 bases from J, with 9 bases between. The V gene's germline CDR1 is GTSNPN and CDR2 SVGIG (reference sequence). CDR3 length: 14 amino acids. CDR3 region: CAWSAFLLNTEAFF. CDR3 bases: TGTGCCTGGAGTGCTTTCCTCTTGAACACTGAAGCTTTCTTT.

In this sample, this clone turned up a few times. This sample includes further DNA sequences coding for the same CDR3. The chain employs TRBV14 and TRBJ1-5; D not resolved. The CDR3 loop spans 12 amino acids. The ends were cut back, 4 bases at V and 4 bases at J, with 5 bases in the middle. Per the germline V gene, CDR1 is SGHDN and CDR2 is FVKESK. CDR3 nucleotides: TGTGCCAGCAGCCGGGGAAATCAGCCCCAGCATTTT. Protein product: CASSRGNQPQHF.

In the case of this clone: A junction boundary mismatches the germline segment, possibly from a read error. The chain links TRBV28 to TRBJ2-5; 8 bases are a match to TRBD2. The CDR3 runs 15 residues. Germline V gene lookup returns CDR1 MDHEN and CDR2 SYDVKM. CDR3 in amino acids: CASSPVAGYQEAQYF. The CDR3 DNA reads TGTGCCAGCAGTCCTGTAGCGGGATATCAAGAGGCCCAGTACTTC.

The V and J genes are TRBV28 and TRBJ1-1; no reliable D call. The CDR3 contains 10 residues. In germline, CDR1 is MDHEN, CDR2 SYDVKM. Between the trimmed V and J ends, which lost 4 bases and 8 bases, there was a span of 5 bases. CDR3 DNA: TGTGCCAGCAGTTCCCGGGAAGCTTTCTTT. Protein: CASSSREAFF.